This passage covers 9 T cell receptor beta chains from one sample sequenced in a study of T cells after yellow fever vaccination. TCRdb redid the calling of the 5' RACE reads with MiXCR, one entry per CDR3 protein. The sample consists of 320,000 or so distinct CDR3 sequences, less than 9.5% of them appearing once. The starting material was PBMCs, obtained approximately 40 days after the first yellow fever vaccination. The source is a man between 18 and 29 years old who received the YFV17D yellow fever vaccine.

This clonotype came up many times. The V and J genes are TRBV6-1 and TRBJ2-5; 8 bases agree with TRBD1. CDR1 is MNHNS and CDR2 is SASEGT in the germline V gene. The length of the CDR3 is 14 residues. V lost 6 bases to trimming and J lost 9 bases; unmatched junction nucleotides: 12. CDR3 in amino acids: CASRKTGAPVPQYF. The CDR3 region has the DNA TGTGCCAGCAGGAAGACAGGGGCCCCTGTGCCCCAGTACTTC.

The chain uses TRBV18 and TRBJ2-2; D ambiguous. CDR3 length: 12 amino acids. V dropped 6 bases and J dropped 9 bases, with 11 bases sitting between them. CDR1 and CDR2 from the germline V gene are KGHSH and LQKENI. The CDR3: CASSHRGRELFF. Written as DNA, the CDR3 is TGTGCCAGCTCGCACCGTGGGAGGGAGCTGTTTTTT.

The rearrangement joins TRBV7-2 to TRBJ1-6, with D uncertain. CDR1 and CDR2 from the germline V gene are SGHTA and FQGNSA. The V end lost 4 bases, the J end lost 0 bases, and 16 bases lay between the germline ends. The CDR3 covers 18 residues. CDR3 nucleotide sequence: TGTGCCAGCAGCTATAGGGCAGGAATTTACTCCTATAATTCACCCCTCCACTTT. Its translation is CASSYRAGIYSYNSPLHF. Looking up the rest from reference TRBV7-2 and TRBJ1-6 gives the full variable domain: GAGVSQSPSNKVTEKGKDVELRCDPISGHTALYWYRQSLGQGLEFLIYFQGNSAPDKSGLPSDRFSAERTGGSVSTLTIQRTQQEDSAVYLCASSYRAGIYSYNSPLHFGNGTRLTVT.

This clonotype was seen a few times. The chain links TRBV20-1 to TRBJ1-1; D remains ambiguous. The CDR3 is 14 residues long. Per the germline V gene, CDR1 is DFQATT and CDR2 is SNEGSKA (reference sequence). Between the trimmed V and J ends, which lost 5 bases and 2 bases, there was a span of 15 bases. DNA of the CDR3: TGCAGTGCTTCCTTTCGGACGGCTAACACTGAAGCTTTCTTT. Its protein is CSASFRTANTEAFF.

The chain combines TRBV7-2 with TRBJ2-2, with D tentatively TRBD2 (7 bases). Looked up from germline, CDR1 is SGHTA and CDR2 is FQGNSA. V was clipped by 1 base and J by 3 bases, with 12 bases between them. CDR3 length: 16 residues. The CDR3: CASSLEGGAYTGELFF. The CDR3 nucleotides are TGTGCCAGCAGCTTAGAGGGGGGGGCGTACACCGGGGAGCTGTTTTTT.

This clonotype was recorded a few times. The genes are TRBV7-2 and TRBJ2-1; TRBD2 is a possible D gene (6 bases). V lost 10 bases to trimming and J lost 6 bases, with 22 bases between them. Germline V gives CDR1 SGHTA, CDR2 FQGNSA. The CDR3 has 15 amino acids. The DNA for the CDR3 is TGTGCCACCGCCGTGTGGGGGGAACCCCTCAATGAGCAGTTCTTC. Protein product: CATAVWGEPLNEQFF. The complete variable domain, with remaining parts taken from reference TRBV7-2 and TRBJ2-1, reads GAGVSQSPSNKVTEKGKDVELRCDPISGHTALYWYRQSLGQGLEFLIYFQGNSAPDKSGLPSDRFSAERTGGSVSTLTIQRTQQEDSAVYLCATAVWGEPLNEQFFGPGTRLTVL.

This clonotype was found a few times. This chain uses TRBV5-1 with TRBJ2-2; possibly TRBD1 for D (5 bases). CDR1 is SGHRS and CDR2 is YFSETQ in the germline V gene. This CDR3 has 15 amino acids. V dropped 0 bases and J dropped 4 bases, with 10 bases sitting between them. The CDR3 spells CASSLGDRSTGELFF. The CDR3 nucleotides read TGCGCCAGCAGCTTGGGAGACAGAAGCACCGGGGAGCTGTTTTTT.

This clonotype was found a few times. The chain joins TRBV5-4 to TRBJ1-6, with D perhaps TRBD1 (6 bases). V lost 1 base to trimming and J lost 6 bases, with 8 bases between them. Germline lookup yields CDR1 SGHNT and CDR2 YYREEE (reference sequence). The CDR3 has 14 residues. The CDR3 loop reads CASSLKGGNSPLHF. For the CDR3, the DNA is TGTGCCAGCAGCTTGAAAGGGGGTAATTCACCCCTCCACTTT.

This clonotype came up a few times. The chain carries TRBV12-3 or TRBV12-4 and TRBJ2-7; D is unclear. V lost 6 bases and J lost 3, with 9 bases in between. The CDR3 runs to 12 residues. The chain's CDR3 is CASSPIDYEQYF. In DNA form, the CDR3 reads TGTGCCAGCAGCCCTATAGACTACGAGCAGTACTTC.